This TCR beta chain was identified in a study of Ad26.COV2.S vaccination and SARS-CoV-2 variants. Study in general: Participants got Ad26.COV2.S intramuscularly, once or twice 56 days apart. Study conclusions and caveats: Individuals receiving vaccine had higher spike-specific TCR breadth than placebo recipients did.

In regard to this clone: Its specificity is not known.

V was cut by 2 bases and J by 10 bases, with 12 bases left in between. The germline V gene has CDR1 MNHEY and CDR2 SVGAGI. This CDR3 spans 14 amino acids. Noted treatment: approximately 18 received Ad26.COV2.S at low or high dose, single or two shots; 5 received placebo; per-sample allocation not given. Following the first vaccine or placebo injection, samples were taken on day 63. This table comes from immunoSEQ multiplex PCR, and its TCRdb copy is limited to in-frame clones, with some not included. The data show under 550,000 clones, approximately 92% seen once. The chain uses TRBV6-5 and TRBJ1-6; D call uncertain. The input for sequencing was peripheral blood, taken in a trial of Ad26.COV2.S vaccine versus placebo. The receptor was derived from a person aged 18-65 years who received the Ad26.COV2.S COVID-19 vaccine or a placebo. As DNA, the CDR3 is TGTGCCAGCAGTTACGGGGTTTCGGGATCACCCCTCCACTTT. Translation gives CASSYGVSGSPLHF.